This entry lists 24 T cell receptor beta chains sequenced from one sample in a study of beta chain features in type 1 diabetes. The study's findings and limits: All four CD4+ subsets from Type 1 diabetes patients carried moderately but significantly shorter TCRB CDR3s.

The sequenced template was cDNA made from the entire isolated RNA. Clones were sequenced by immunoSEQ multiplex PCR, and TCRdb holds only the in-frame ones, with some missing. The sample has 300,000 or so clones; approximately 13% are singletons. These TCRs' antigens remain unknown. Material: naive CD4+ T cells from blood. The receptor source for this set is a woman between 18 and 29 years old with type 1 diabetes.

This clone was picked up a small number of times. The chain has TRBV30 and TRBJ2-5; TRBD1 matches at 8 bases. V was pared by 2 bases and J by 4 bases, with 6 bases of the junction left unmatched. The CDR3 covers 14 residues. Germline lookup yields CDR1 GTSNPN and CDR2 SVGIG (reference sequence). CDR3 sequence reads: CAWSPTDRVETQYF. In DNA form, the CDR3 reads TGTGCCTGGAGTCCAACGGACAGGGTAGAGACCCAGTACTTC. The full variable domain, with the rest looked up from reference TRBV30 and TRBJ2-5, is SQTIHQWPATLVQPVGSPLSLECTVEGTSNPNLYWYRQAAGRGLQLLFYSVGIGQISSEVPQNLSASRPQDRQFILSSKKLLLSDSGFYLCAWSPTDRVETQYFGPGTRLLVL.

The chain joins TRBV5-1 to TRBJ2-7; TRBD1 matches at 8 bases. The V gene's germline CDR1 is SGHRS and CDR2 YFSETQ. V was clipped by 4 bases and J by 6 bases; unmatched bases: 12. The CDR3 runs 15 residues. Here the CDR3 reads CASSASGGQGSEQYF. DNA of the CDR3: TGCGCCAGCAGCGCATCCGGAGGACAGGGCTCCGAGCAGTACTTC.

This clone showed up just a few times. The chain is built from TRBV7-9 and TRBJ1-4; possibly TRBD1 for D (6 bases). Trimming took off 5 bases at V and 6 bases at J, with 19 bases between the two ends. The CDR3 is 16 residues long. CDR1 and CDR2 from the germline V gene are SEHNR and FQNEAQ (reference sequence). Written as DNA, the CDR3 is TGTGCCAGCAGCCGAAACAGGGATTTCCTCGATGAAAAACTGTTTTTT. Translation: CASSRNRDFLDEKLFF.

The table lists this clone with a few counts. CDR3 protein: CASSLAAGTQYF. The CDR3 bases are TGTGCCAGCAGCTTAGCCGCCGGTACGCAGTATTTT. This chain links TRBV7-8 with TRBJ2-3; D not certain. Trimming took 0 bases from V and 8 from J, leaving 6 bases between them. This CDR3 contains 12 residues. Germline CDR1 reads SGHVS; CDR2 reads FQNEAQ.

V and J are TRBV19 and TRBJ2-1, with D possibly matching TRBD1 (6 bases). The V end lost 10 bases, the J end lost 5 bases, and 18 bases lay between the germline ends. The CDR3 covers 14 residues. The germline gives CDR1 LNHDA, CDR2 SQIVND (reference sequence). The CDR3: CATRDKSYHNEQFF. In nucleotides, the CDR3 is TGTGCCACCCGGGACAAGAGCTACCACAATGAGCAGTTCTTC. Variable domain in full (rest from reference TRBV19 and TRBJ2-1): DGGITQSPKYLFRKEGQNVTLSCEQNLNHDAMYWYRQDPGQGLRLIYYSQIVNDFQKGDIAEGYSVSREKKESFPLTVTSAQKNPTAFYLCATRDKSYHNEQFFGPGTRLTVL.

This chain joins TRBV7-9 and TRBJ2-5; 8 positions agree with TRBD1. This CDR3 contains 14 residues. Germline V gives CDR1 SEHNR, CDR2 FQNEAQ (reference sequence). The J segment lost 4 bases and the V segment lost 4 bases, leaving 5 bases of the junction unmatched. The chain's CDR3 is CASSSGQVRETQYF. CDR3 nucleotides: TGTGCCAGCAGCTCGGGACAGGTGCGAGAGACCCAGTACTTC.

This clone was observed a few times. This specimen includes other DNA sequences encoding the same CDR3. The rearrangement uses TRBV19 and TRBJ1-1; D gene unclear. The V gene's germline CDR1 is LNHDA and CDR2 SQIVND (reference sequence). The CDR3 length is 14 residues. The V end lost 3 bases, the J end lost 0 bases, and 8 bases lay between the germline ends. The CDR3 spells CASSMGRLNTEAFF. The CDR3 DNA reads TGTGCCAGTAGTATGGGCAGGTTGAACACTGAAGCTTTCTTT.

This clone has just a few counts. The gene calls are TRBV15 and TRBJ2-3, with D possibly TRBD1 on 5 matching bases. There are 16 residues in the CDR3. The germline gives CDR1 LNHNV, CDR2 YYDKDF (reference sequence). Between the trimmed V and J ends, which lost 1 base and 2 bases, there was a span of 13 bases. The CDR3 DNA is TGTGCCACCAGCAGAGGTGGGGCGACCTTCACAGATACGCAGTATTTT. Translated: CATSRGGATFTDTQYF.

This chain connects TRBV7-9 to TRBJ1-2; D perhaps matches TRBD1 (6 bases). The CDR3 consists of 15 residues. Germline assignment: CDR1 SEHNR and CDR2 FQNEAQ (reference sequence). V lost 4 bases, J lost 0 bases, and 12 bases lay in between. The CDR3 loop reads CASSSNGGPNYGYTF. CDR3 sequence (DNA): TGTGCCAGCAGCTCCAACGGGGGGCCTAACTATGGCTACACCTTC.

This clone was observed a handful of times. V usage is TRBV7-2 and J usage is TRBJ2-3; TRBD1 matches at 8 bases. The CDR3 spans 15 residues. The germline V gene encodes CDR1 SGHTA and CDR2 FQGNSA. V lost 5 bases to trimming and J lost 2 bases; unmatched junction nucleotides: 6. CDR3 in DNA: TGTGCCAGCAGCCGACGGACAGGGACCACAGATACGCAGTATTTT. Translation gives CASSRRTGTTDTQYF.

V gene TRBV7-3 combines with J gene TRBJ2-2; 7 positions match TRBD2. CDR1 and CDR2 (germline): SGHTA, FQGTGA. Trimming took 2 bases from V and 4 from J; bases not matched to a gene: 4. The CDR3 is made up of 15 amino acids. The CDR3 sequence is CASSLRGRGTGELFF. CDR3 sequence (DNA): TGTGCCAGCAGCTTACGAGGGAGGGGCACCGGGGAGCTGTTTTTT.

This clone was detected only a few times. The chain carries TRBV11-2 and TRBJ2-3, with 12 bases aligning to TRBD2. The CDR3 contains 15 residues. The germline CDR1 and CDR2 sequences are SGHAT and FQNNGV. With V trimmed by 5 bases and J by 4 bases, 4 bases remained unmatched. The CDR3 protein is CASSPSGRAADTQYF. DNA of the CDR3: TGTGCCAGCAGCCCTAGCGGGAGGGCGGCAGATACGCAGTATTTT.

The rearrangement links TRBV5-1 to TRBJ2-1; TRBD1 aligns across 8 bases. Trimming at V came to 3 bases and at J to 4 bases, leaving 6 bases not matched to a gene. CDR1 SGHRS and CDR2 YFSETQ come from the germline V gene. CDR3 length equals 15 residues. The CDR3 reads CASSSQGEGYNEQFF. DNA for the CDR3: TGCGCCAGCAGCTCACAGGGGGAAGGGTACAATGAGCAGTTCTTC.

V gene TRBV5-1 combines with J gene TRBJ2-1; D remains ambiguous. Germline V CDR1 and CDR2: SGHRS, YFSETQ. CDR3 length: 13 amino acids. The V end was cut by 0 bases, the J end by 6 bases, with 7 bases between. The chain's CDR3 is CASSLGQSNEQFF. DNA for the CDR3: TGCGCCAGCAGCTTGGGACAATCCAATGAGCAGTTCTTC.

The V call is TRBV7-6, the J call TRBJ2-7, with TRBD1 as a possible D gene (5 bases). Trimming shortened V by 0 bases and J by 1 base, and 10 bases separated the two germline ends. Germline lookup yields CDR1 SGHVS and CDR2 FNYEAQ. The CDR3 has 15 residues. The chain's CDR3 is CASSLAPGSSYEQYF. The CDR3 DNA sequence: TGTGCCAGCAGCTTAGCACCAGGGTCGTCCTACGAGCAGTACTTC.

This clone was seen only a few times. This chain links TRBV15 with TRBJ1-2; D is unclear. Germline values: CDR1 LNHNV, CDR2 YYDKDF (reference sequence). V was pared by 4 bases and J by 4 bases, with 10 bases between. This CDR3 comprises 13 residues. The CDR3 protein is CATSKNGAYGYTF. CDR3 bases: TGTGCCACCAGCAAAAACGGAGCCTATGGCTACACCTTC.

The chain links TRBV21-1 to TRBJ2-7; TRBD2, the table's D call, was not compared with the DNA. TRBV21-1 represents a pseudogene. The CDR3 is made up of 12 amino acids. This CDR3 is CASSKEGETSSV. The CDR3 DNA follows: TGTGCCAGCAGCAAAGAGGGAGAGACTAGTTCGGTC.

This clone was detected a few times. The chain links TRBV7-9 to TRBJ1-3, with D perhaps matching TRBD1 (5 bases). The CDR3 is 17 residues long. From germline, CDR1 is SEHNR and CDR2 FQNEAQ (reference sequence). V was shortened by 6 bases and J by 0 bases, with 18 bases between the two germline ends. The DNA of the CDR3 is TGTGCCAGCAGTAGCCCAGGGACCGGGGGCTCTGGAAACACCATATATTTT. Its protein is CASSSPGTGGSGNTIYF.

This clone turned up a few times. The chain has TRBV30 and TRBJ1-2; D is unresolved. The CDR3 has 13 amino acids. Germline V gene sequence: CDR1 GTSNPN, CDR2 SVGIG (reference sequence). V lost 4 bases, J lost 1 base, and 10 bases lay in between. Here the CDR3 DNA reads TGTGCCTGGATAACTGATTTTAACTATGGCTACACCTTC. Amino acid sequence: CAWITDFNYGYTF.

The gene calls are TRBV6-1 and TRBJ2-1; 9 positions match TRBD2. Germline lookup yields CDR1 MNHNS and CDR2 SASEGT. V dropped 6 bases and J dropped 10; count of bases not matched to a gene: 10. This CDR3 is 14 amino acids long. CDR3 loop: CASRPSGAFGEQFF. In DNA, the CDR3 is TGTGCCAGCAGGCCTAGCGGGGCCTTTGGGGAGCAGTTCTTC.

In this sample, this clone turned up a few times. The chain is built from TRBV5-4 and TRBJ2-1, with D unresolved. V lost 3 bases, J lost 3 bases, and 13 bases lay in between. The V gene's germline CDR1 is SGHNT and CDR2 YYREEE (reference sequence). The CDR3 contains 15 residues. CDR3 loop: CASSSKSSFYNEQFF. The DNA for the CDR3 is TGTGCCAGCAGCTCAAAATCTAGTTTCTACAATGAGCAGTTCTTC.

For this clone: Different DNA sequences within this sample yield the same CDR3. The V and J genes are TRBV5-1 and TRBJ2-1, with TRBD2 identical over 7 bases. This CDR3 is 14 amino acids long. V lost 3 bases, J lost 2 bases, and 2 bases stayed unmatched. Per germline, CDR1 SGHRS and CDR2 YFSETQ. In nucleotides, the CDR3 is TGCGCCAGCAGCTCTGGACTAGCCTACAATGAGCAGTTCTTC. Its translation is CASSSGLAYNEQFF.

In this sample, this clone turned up a few times. V is TRBV7-3 and J is TRBJ2-7; D is possibly TRBD1 (5 bases). CDR1 is SGHTA, CDR2 FQGTGA, per germline. The CDR3 loop spans 13 amino acids. Trimming removed 4 bases at V and 3 bases at J, with 10 bases between. Here the CDR3 reads CASSSQGSYEQYF. The CDR3, as DNA: TGTGCCAGCAGCTCCCAGGGTAGCTACGAGCAGTACTTC.

This clone was recorded a few times. The rearrangement joins TRBV5-6 to TRBJ2-2, with D maybe TRBD1 (5 bases). The germline V gene has CDR1 SGHDT and CDR2 YYEEEE. V lost 5 bases and J lost 7, with 15 bases in between. This CDR3 contains 14 residues. For the CDR3, the DNA is TGTGCCAGCAGATCGACAGACCCCGGCGGGGAGCTGTTTTTT. This encodes CASRSTDPGGELFF.